This T cell receptor (beta chain) was recovered during a study of blood T cell repertoires in COVID-19. Study background: COVID-19 samples from acute and convalescent phases originated in the United States, Italy and Spain. T cells, B-cell-depleted T cells, or PBMCs provided the cDNA or gDNA that served as material.

V lost 0 bases, J lost 2 bases, and 2 bases stayed unmatched. Germline V gene sequence: CDR1 KGHSH, CDR2 LQKENI. This CDR3 has 15 residues. Under the authors' procedure: Counts of nucleated cells, estimated from reference gene primer amplification, were obtained. TCRdb's table, derived via immunoSEQ multiplex PCR, lists solely in-frame clones and lacks some. V, J and clone size are taken as reported in that table, and D and trimming were inferred from the DNA itself. The sample comprises around 12,000 clones, around 78% of which are singletons, and 10% to 15% rests with the top ten. Sequenced input: peripheral blood. The V gene is TRBV18, the J gene TRBJ2-7, with 9 positions matching TRBD2. The TCR originated in a human donor in a cohort sampled during active COVID-19. CDR3: CASSPPTSGTYEQYF. In nucleotides, the CDR3 is TGTGCCAGCTCACCACCGACTAGCGGAACCTACGAGCAGTACTTC. Variable domain in full (rest from reference TRBV18 and TRBJ2-7): NAGVMQNPRHLVRRRGQEARLRCSPMKGHSHVYWYRQLPEEGLKFMVYLQKENIIDESGMPKERFSAEFPKEGPSILRIQQVVRGDSAAYFCASSPPTSGTYEQYFGPGTRLTVT.